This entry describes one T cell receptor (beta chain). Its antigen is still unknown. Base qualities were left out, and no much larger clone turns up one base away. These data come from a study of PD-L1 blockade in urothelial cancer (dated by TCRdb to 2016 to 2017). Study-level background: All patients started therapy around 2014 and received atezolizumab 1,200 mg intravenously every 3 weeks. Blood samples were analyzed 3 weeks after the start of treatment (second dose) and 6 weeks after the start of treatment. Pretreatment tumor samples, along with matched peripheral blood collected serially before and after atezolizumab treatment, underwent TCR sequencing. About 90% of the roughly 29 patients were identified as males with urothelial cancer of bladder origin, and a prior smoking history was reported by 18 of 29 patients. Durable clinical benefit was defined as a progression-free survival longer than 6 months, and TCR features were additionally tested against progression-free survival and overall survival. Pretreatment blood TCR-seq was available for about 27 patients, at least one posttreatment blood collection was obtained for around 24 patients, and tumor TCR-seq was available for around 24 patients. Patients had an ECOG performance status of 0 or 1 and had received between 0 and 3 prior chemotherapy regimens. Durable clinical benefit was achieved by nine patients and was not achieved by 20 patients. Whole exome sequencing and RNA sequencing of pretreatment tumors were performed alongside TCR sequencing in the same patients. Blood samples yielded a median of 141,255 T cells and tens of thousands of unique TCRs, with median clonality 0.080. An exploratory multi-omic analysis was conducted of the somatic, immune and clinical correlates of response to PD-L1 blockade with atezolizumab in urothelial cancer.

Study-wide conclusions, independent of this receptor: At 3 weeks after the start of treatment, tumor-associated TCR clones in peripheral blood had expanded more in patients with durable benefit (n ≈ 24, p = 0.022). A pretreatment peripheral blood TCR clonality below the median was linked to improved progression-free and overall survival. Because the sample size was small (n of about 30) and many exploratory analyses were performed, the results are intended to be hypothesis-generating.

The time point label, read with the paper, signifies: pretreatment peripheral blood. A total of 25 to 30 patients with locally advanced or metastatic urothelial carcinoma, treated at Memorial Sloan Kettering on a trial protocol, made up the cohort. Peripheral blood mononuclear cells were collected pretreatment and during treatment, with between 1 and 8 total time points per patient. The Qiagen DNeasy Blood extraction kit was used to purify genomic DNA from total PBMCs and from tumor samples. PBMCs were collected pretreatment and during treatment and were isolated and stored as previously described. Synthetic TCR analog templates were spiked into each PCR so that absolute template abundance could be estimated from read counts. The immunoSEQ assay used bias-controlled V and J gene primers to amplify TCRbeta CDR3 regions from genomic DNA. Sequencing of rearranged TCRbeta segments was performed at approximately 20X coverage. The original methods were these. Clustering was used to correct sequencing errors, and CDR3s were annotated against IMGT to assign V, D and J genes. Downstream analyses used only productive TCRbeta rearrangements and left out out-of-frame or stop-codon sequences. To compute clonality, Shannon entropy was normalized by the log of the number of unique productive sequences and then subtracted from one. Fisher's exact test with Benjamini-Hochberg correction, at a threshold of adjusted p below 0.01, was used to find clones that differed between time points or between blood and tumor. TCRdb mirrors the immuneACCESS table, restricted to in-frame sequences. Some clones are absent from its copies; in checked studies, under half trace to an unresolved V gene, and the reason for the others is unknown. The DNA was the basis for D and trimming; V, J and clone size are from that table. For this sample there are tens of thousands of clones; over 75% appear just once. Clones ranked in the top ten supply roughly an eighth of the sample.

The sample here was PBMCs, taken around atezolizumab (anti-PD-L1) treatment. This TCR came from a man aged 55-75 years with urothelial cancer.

This receptor carries the CDR3 CASRETANYGYTF. DNA sequence: TGTGCCAGCAGAGAGACAGCTAACTATGGCTACACCTTC. Recombination joined TRBV2 with TRBJ1-2, with a tentative D gene TRBD1 over 5 matching bases. The germline V gene specifies SNHLY as CDR1 and FYNNEI as CDR2. V and J are truncated by 6 bases and 0 bases respectively, leaving an intervening sequence of 8 bases. Taken from cysteine to phenylalanine, the CDR3 has 13 residues. Only CDR3 DNA remains: 39 bases, in frame from the first base.